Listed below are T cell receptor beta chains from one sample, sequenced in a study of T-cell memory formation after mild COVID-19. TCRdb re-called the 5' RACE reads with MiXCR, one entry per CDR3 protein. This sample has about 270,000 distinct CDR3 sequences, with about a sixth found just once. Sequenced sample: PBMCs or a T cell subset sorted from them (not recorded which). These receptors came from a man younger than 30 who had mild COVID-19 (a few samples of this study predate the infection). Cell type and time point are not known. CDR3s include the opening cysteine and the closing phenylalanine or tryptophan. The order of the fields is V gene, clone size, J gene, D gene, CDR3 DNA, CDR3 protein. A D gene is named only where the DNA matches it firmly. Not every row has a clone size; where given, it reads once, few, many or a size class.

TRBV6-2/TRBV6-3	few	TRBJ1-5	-	TGTGCCAGCAGTTACGCGGCCTTCAATCAGCCCCAGCATTTT	CASSYAAFNQPQHF
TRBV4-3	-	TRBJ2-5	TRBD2	TGCGCCAGCAGCCAAGGGCCGGGGGGACTGGAGACCCAGTACTTC	CASSQGPGGLETQYF
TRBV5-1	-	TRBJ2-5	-	TGCGCCAGCAGCTCCCAAAGGGAGACCCAGTACTTC	CASSSQRETQYF
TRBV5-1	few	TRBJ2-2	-	TGCGCCAGCAGCTTGACCCAGGAGACCGGGGAGCTGTTTTTT	CASSLTQETGELFF
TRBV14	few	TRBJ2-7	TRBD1	TGTGCCAGCAGCACCGACAGGGTTCACGAGCAGTACTTC	CASSTDRVHEQYF
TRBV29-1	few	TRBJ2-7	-	TGCAGCGTTCAGGGGGGGCGGGTACCCTACGAGCAGTACTTC	CSVQGGRVPYEQYF
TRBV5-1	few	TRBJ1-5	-	TGCGCCAGCAGCTTGACTGGAGTTAGCAATCAGCCCCAGCATTTT	CASSLTGVSNQPQHF
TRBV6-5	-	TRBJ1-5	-	TGTGCCAGCAGTTCAGGGCGGTGGGGGCCCCAGCATTTT	CASSSGRWGPQHF
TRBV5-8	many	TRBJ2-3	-	TGTGCCAGCAGCAGAGACAGGCCTAGCACAGATACGCAGTATTTT	CASSRDRPSTDTQYF
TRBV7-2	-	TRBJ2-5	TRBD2	TGTGCCAGCAGCCGGAGCGGGGTTGGAGAGACCCAGTACTTC	CASSRSGVGETQYF
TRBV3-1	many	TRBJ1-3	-	TGTGCCAGCAGCCAGACAGGACTTATCTCTGGAAACACCATATATTTT	CASSQTGLISGNTIYF
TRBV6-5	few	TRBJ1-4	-	TGTGCCAGCAGTCCCCGAGGGGGGGCTAATGAAAAACTGTTTTTT	CASSPRGGANEKLFF
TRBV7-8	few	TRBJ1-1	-	TGTGCCAGCAGCTTAGCAAGTAGGCAGAACACTGAAGCTTTCTTT	CASSLASRQNTEAFF
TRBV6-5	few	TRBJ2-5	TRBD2	TGTGCCAGCAGTTACGCTAGCGGGGCTTCCCAAGAGACCCAGTACTTC	CASSYASGASQETQYF
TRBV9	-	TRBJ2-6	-	TGTGCCAGCAGCGTAGGAGGGTCCTCTGGGGCCAACGTCCTGACTTTC	CASSVGGSSGANVLTF
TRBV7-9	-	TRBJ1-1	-	TGTGCCAGCAGCTCGACCAGGGACACTGAAGCTTTCTTT	CASSSTRDTEAFF
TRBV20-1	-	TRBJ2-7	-	TGCAGTGCCGGGGGCACAGCCTACTACGAGCAGTACTTC	CSAGGTAYYEQYF
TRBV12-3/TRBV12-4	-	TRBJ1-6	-	TGTGCCAGCAGTTCAGACATTTATAATTCACCCCTCCACTTT	CASSSDIYNSPLHF
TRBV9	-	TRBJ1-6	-	TGTGCCAGCAGCGTGACGGGGTTAGAATCACCCCTCCACTTT	CASSVTGLESPLHF
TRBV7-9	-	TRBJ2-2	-	TGTGCCAGCAGCTCCGACGTGGGGACCGGGGAGCTGTTTTTT	CASSSDVGTGELFF
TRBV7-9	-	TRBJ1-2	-	TGTGCCAGCAGCCGGGGTCAGGCTAACTATGGCTACACCTTC	CASSRGQANYGYTF
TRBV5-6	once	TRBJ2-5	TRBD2	TGTGCCAGCAGCTTGAGACTAGCGGGGGGGAGGCAAGAGACCCAGTACTTC	CASSLRLAGGRQETQYF
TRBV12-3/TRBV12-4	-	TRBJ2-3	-	TGTGCCAGCGGCTTTGGTCTAGCGAGCACAGATACGCAGTATTTT	CASGFGLASTDTQYF